Listed below are T cell receptor beta chains from one sample, sequenced in a study of blood T cell repertoires in COVID-19. This table comes from immunoSEQ multiplex PCR, and its TCRdb copy is limited to in-frame clones, with some not included. The sample yields 100,000 or so clones, approximately 72% seen once. Sequencing input: peripheral blood. The source of these receptors is a woman aged 70 to 79 with acute or convalescent COVID-19. Each CDR3 is given with its conserved first and last residue. A D gene is named only where the DNA matches it firmly. Expanded clones get a size class; other rows say once, few or many, or leave the size out.

V	D	J	size	CDR3	DNA
TRBV3-1/TRBV3-2	TRBD2	TRBJ2-3	.	CASSSTPPSGGRDTQYF	TGTGCCAGCAGCTCTACCCCCCCTAGCGGGGGCAGAGATACGCAGTATTTT
TRBV19	.	TRBJ1-2	.	CASSSRDTPYGYTF	TGTGCCAGTAGTAGCCGGGACACTCCCTATGGCTACACCTTC
TRBV9	.	TRBJ1-6	.	CASSVGSGLFHSPLHF	TGTGCCAGCAGCGTAGGGTCAGGATTGTTTCATTCACCCCTCCACTTT
TRBV5-1	.	TRBJ1-3	once	CASSLGAGSGNTIYF	TGCGCCAGCAGCTTGGGGGCCGGCTCTGGAAACACCATATATTTT
TRBV5-1	.	TRBJ1-4	.	CASSLAGGSNEKLFF	TGCGCCAGCAGCTTGGCCGGGGGTTCTAATGAAAAACTGTTTTTT
TRBV29-1	TRBD1	TRBJ2-7	few	CSAARDSVGWEQYF	TGCAGCGCTGCAAGGGACAGCGTGGGTTGGGAGCAGTACTTC
TRBV5-5	TRBD1	TRBJ1-4	.	CASSWTGEGEKLFF	TGTGCCAGCAGCTGGACAGGGGAGGGTGAAAAACTGTTTTTT
TRBV2	.	TRBJ1-5	once	CASSGRQSSNQPQHF	TGTGCCAGCAGTGGACGACAGTCGAGCAATCAGCCCCAGCATTTT
TRBV27	TRBD1	TRBJ1-2	.	CASSLTRDRGGYGYTF	TGTGCCAGCAGTTTAACCCGGGACAGGGGTGGGTATGGCTACACCTTC
TRBV9	.	TRBJ2-3	once	CASSPRGGASTDTQYF	TGTGCCAGCAGCCCCCGGGGCGGGGCTAGCACAGATACGCAGTATTTT
TRBV7-9	TRBD1	TRBJ2-2	.	CASSLFLDRGATGELFF	TGTGCCAGCAGCCTGTTTCTGGACAGGGGTGCCACCGGGGAGCTGTTTTTT
TRBV29-1	.	TRBJ2-5	.	CSAARALRGETQYF	TGCAGCGCCGCCCGGGCACTAAGGGGGGAGACCCAGTACTTC
TRBV2	.	TRBJ2-1	.	CASSAAGRQFF	TGTGCCAGCAGTGCCGCCGGGAGGCAGTTCTTC
TRBV3-1/TRBV3-2	.	TRBJ2-7	.	CASSQGGYEQYF	TGTGCCAGCAGCCAAGGAGGGTACGAGCAGTACTTC
TRBV2	TRBD1	TRBJ1-2	.	CASRGTGGGIYGYTF	TGTGCCAGCAGGGGGACAGGGGGCGGGATATATGGCTACACCTTC
TRBV7-2	TRBD1	TRBJ1-2	.	CASSLDRLLGYTF	TGTGCCAGCAGCTTGGACAGGCTTCTAGGCTACACCTTC
TRBV4-3	.	TRBJ1-1	.	CASSLLAGNTEAFF	TGCGCCAGCAGCCTGCTCGCAGGGAACACTGAAGCTTTCTTT